This passage covers 13 T cell receptor beta chains from one sample sequenced in a study of Graves' ophthalmopathy and Graves' hyperthyroidism. The authors amplified TCR beta CDR3 regions from RNA transcripts. HTBI-primed RT-PCR formed the first round, and a multiplex PCR formed the second. TCRdb analysed the multiplex PCR reads with MiXCR anew, one entry per CDR3 protein. The sample carries over a million distinct CDR3 sequences, 35% to 40% recorded once. The specimen was peripheral blood or thyroid tissue (not recorded which). The receptor source for this set is an adult man with Graves' hyperthyroidism.

The chain has TRBV20-1 and TRBJ1-2; D remains unclear. From germline, CDR1 is DFQATT and CDR2 SNEGSKA (reference sequence). V lost 0 bases and J 5 bases, leaving 1 base between the germline ends. The CDR3 is 10 residues long. Here the CDR3 reads CSAREYGYTF. The CDR3 bases are TGCAGTGCTAGAGAGTATGGCTACACCTTC.

This clonotype has only a few counts. The chain combines TRBV30 with TRBJ2-7; TRBD2 agrees at 11 bases. This CDR3 has 15 amino acids. V gave up 0 bases and J gave up 4 bases; unmatched junction bases: 5. Germline CDR1 and CDR2: GTSNPN and SVGIG (reference sequence). The CDR3 reads CAWSVGLAGGYEQYF. The CDR3 DNA reads TGTGCCTGGAGTGTTGGGCTAGCGGGGGGTTACGAGCAGTACTTC.

CDR3: CASIQGQGGELFF. The DNA for the CDR3 is TGTGCCAGCATCCAAGGACAGGGCGGGGAGCTGTTTTTT. V and J are TRBV7-2 and TRBJ2-2; 8 bases line up with TRBD1. The CDR3 covers 13 residues. From germline, CDR1 is SGHTA and CDR2 FQGNSA. V was pared by 7 bases and J by 7 bases, with 5 bases of the junction left unmatched.

The chain joins TRBV9 to TRBJ1-1; 11 nucleotides line up with TRBD1. Germline lookup yields CDR1 SGDLS and CDR2 YYNGEE. The CDR3 has 16 residues. The ends lost 4 bases at V and 1 base at J; junction bases unmatched: 6. Written as DNA, the CDR3 is TGTGCCAGCAGCCTCCGGGACAGGGGGGAGAACACTGAAGCTTTCTTT. Translation gives CASSLRDRGENTEAFF.

This clonotype appeared once. This chain joins TRBV7-2 and TRBJ2-5, with D perhaps matching TRBD2 (5 bases). Germline V lookup: CDR1 SGHTA, CDR2 FQGNSA. The V end was cut by 4 bases, the J end by 9 bases, with 15 bases between. CDR3 length equals 13 residues. In DNA, the CDR3 is TGTGCCAGCAGCTATTGGGAGAGGCAAGCCCAGTACTTC. This sequence encodes CASSYWERQAQYF.

The sample holds a few counts of this clonotype. A much larger clonotype is one base distant, so this may be a read error. This sequence joins TRBV29-1 and TRBJ1-2; D call uncertain. CDR1 and CDR2 from the germline V gene are SQVTM and ANQGSEA. CDR3 length: 10 residues. CDR3 sequence reads: CSVEIHGHTF. CDR3 nucleotides: TGCAGCGTTGAAATACATGGCCACACCTTC. Combining the CDR3 with reference TRBV29-1 and TRBJ1-2 gives the whole variable domain SAVISQKPSRDICQRGTSLTIQCQVDSQVTMMFWYRQQPGQSLTLIATANQGSEATYESGFVIDKFPISRPNLTFSTLTVSNMSPEDSSIYLCSVEIHGHTFGSGTRLTVV.

The sample holds a few counts of this clonotype. The chain couples TRBV29-1 to TRBJ1-1; TRBD1 is a possible D gene (6 bases). This CDR3 contains 13 residues. V shed 3 bases and J shed 5 bases, with 13 bases lying between them. Germline V gene data show CDR1 as SQVTM and CDR2 as ANQGSEA. The CDR3 coding sequence is TGCAGCGTTGACGTTTGGCAGGGGACTGAAGCTTTCTTT. This translates into CSVDVWQGTEAFF.

This clonotype was detected many times. The V and J genes are TRBV10-3 and TRBJ2-7; D might be TRBD1 or TRBD2, each matching 5 bases. Trimming cost V 4 bases and J 3 bases, with 10 bases left between them. The CDR3 totals 13 residues. Germline V gene data show CDR1 as ENHRY and CDR2 as SYGVKD. The CDR3 protein is CAISGDQNYEQYF. The CDR3 DNA is TGTGCCATCAGTGGGGACCAAAACTACGAGCAGTACTTC.

This clonotype has a count of ten or more. The rearrangement uses TRBV7-3 and TRBJ2-7; the D gene is possibly TRBD2 (5 bases). V was shortened by 5 bases and J by 4 bases, with 18 bases between the two germline ends. This CDR3 is built from 15 residues. Germline assignment: CDR1 SGHTA and CDR2 FQGTGA. CDR3 loop: CASSPLRRLNYEQYF. The CDR3 nucleotides are TGTGCCAGCAGCCCGCTCCGACGACTAAATTACGAGCAGTACTTC.

V usage is TRBV7-9 and J usage is TRBJ2-7, with D tentatively TRBD2 (7 bases). Looked up from germline, CDR1 is SEHNR and CDR2 is FQNEAQ (reference sequence). The germline V and J ends were trimmed by 5 bases and 2 bases, with 22 bases remaining between them. The CDR3 spans 17 residues. The CDR3 sequence: CASSPIGGSSGPYEQYF. The CDR3 bases are TGTGCCAGCAGCCCAATAGGGGGTTCTAGCGGTCCCTACGAGCAGTACTTC.

This chain joins TRBV19 and TRBJ2-2; 8 bases align to TRBD2. Germline values: CDR1 LNHDA, CDR2 SQIVND (reference sequence). With 3 bases clipped from V and 7 bases from J, the junction kept 16 bases outside the gene matches. The CDR3 has 18 amino acids. As DNA, the CDR3 is TGTGCCAGTAGTATTGGTGCGTCGGGAGGGGCCCGGGACGGGGAGCTGTTTTTT. This sequence encodes CASSIGASGGARDGELFF.

The V and J genes are TRBV6-5 and TRBJ2-2, with TRBD2 matching over 7 bases. The CDR3 is 16 amino acids. Germline values: CDR1 MNHEY, CDR2 SVGAGI. The V gene end was trimmed by 2 bases and the J gene end by 5 bases; junction bases not matched to a gene: 8. The CDR3 spells CASSYRGLDFTGELFF. Here the CDR3 DNA reads TGTGCCAGCAGTTACCGAGGACTAGACTTTACCGGGGAGCTGTTTTTT.

Ten or more counts support this clonotype. V usage is TRBV10-3 and J usage is TRBJ1-5; possible D gene TRBD1, 6 bases. Deletions cut 6 bases from V and 6 bases from J, with 15 bases between. CDR1 is ENHRY, CDR2 SYGVKD, per germline. CDR3 length: 14 amino acids. The CDR3 sequence: CAIRETGKGQPQHF. In nucleotides, the CDR3 is TGTGCCATCAGAGAAACAGGGAAGGGTCAGCCCCAGCATTTT.